The count of the clone carrying this T cell receptor (beta chain) is one. Its ends do not fully match the called genes, so a read error is possible. Generation of TCR cDNA used 5'RACE template switching (which added a universal primer site and UMIs). TCRdb re-called the 5' RACE reads with MiXCR, one entry per CDR3 protein. The sample yields under 55,000 distinct CDR3 sequences, 6.5% to 8.5% seen once. Germline V CDR1 and CDR2: SGHRS, YFSETQ. CDR3 length: 16 amino acids. The data are from a study of T cells after yellow fever vaccination. General study results and limits: Within FACS-sorted repertoires, abundant clonotypes contaminating from the bulk population could be present. When the response was secondary, it was weaker but reached its peak faster, day 5 versus 15. CD4 and CD8 compartments shared a small share of clonotypes.

Here the sequenced sample was CD8+ T cells not binding an NS4B(214-222) dextramer, sorted from PBMCs, taken about 41 days after the first yellow fever vaccination. This clonotype was obtained from a man aged 18-30 years who received the YFV17D yellow fever vaccine. The chain links TRBV5-1 to TRBJ2-1; possibly TRBD2 for D (6 bases). The CDR3 nucleotides read TGCGTCAGCAGCTTGGGCCGCGGAGGGATATACAATGAGCAGTTCTTC. This encodes CVSSLGRGGIYNEQFF.